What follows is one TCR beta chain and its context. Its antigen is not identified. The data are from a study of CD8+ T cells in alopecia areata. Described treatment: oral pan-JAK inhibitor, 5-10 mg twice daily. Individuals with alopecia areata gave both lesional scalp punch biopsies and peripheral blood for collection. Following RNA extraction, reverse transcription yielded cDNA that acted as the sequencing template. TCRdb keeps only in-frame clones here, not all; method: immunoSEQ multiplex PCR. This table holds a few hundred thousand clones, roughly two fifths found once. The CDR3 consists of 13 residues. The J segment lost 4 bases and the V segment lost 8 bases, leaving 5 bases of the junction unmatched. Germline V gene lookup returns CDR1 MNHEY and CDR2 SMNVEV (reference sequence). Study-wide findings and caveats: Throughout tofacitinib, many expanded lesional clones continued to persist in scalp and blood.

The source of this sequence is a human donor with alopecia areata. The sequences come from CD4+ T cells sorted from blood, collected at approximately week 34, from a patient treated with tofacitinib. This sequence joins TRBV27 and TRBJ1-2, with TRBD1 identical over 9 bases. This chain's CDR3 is CASGEQGAYGYTF. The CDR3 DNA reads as TGTGCCAGCGGCGAACAGGGGGCCTATGGCTACACCTTC.